This T cell receptor (beta chain) was identified during a study of blood T cell repertoires in COVID-19. Using immunoSEQ multiplex PCR, the repertoire was profiled, and TCRdb retains in-frame clones only, with some absent. The sample includes 46,000 or so clones, approximately 87% of them seen just once. Sequencing used peripheral blood. This TCR was sampled from a human donor in a cohort sampled during active COVID-19.

The CDR3 here is CASSQGQGFGRNQPQHF. CDR3 DNA: TGTGCCAGCAGCCAAGGACAGGGCTTTGGTCGGAATCAGCCCCAGCATTTT. The chain has TRBV11-2 and TRBJ1-5; TRBD1 matches at 8 bases. The CDR3 loop spans 17 amino acids. The V gene's germline CDR1 is SGHAT and CDR2 FQNNGV. V dropped 5 bases and J dropped 4; count of bases not matched to a gene: 13.